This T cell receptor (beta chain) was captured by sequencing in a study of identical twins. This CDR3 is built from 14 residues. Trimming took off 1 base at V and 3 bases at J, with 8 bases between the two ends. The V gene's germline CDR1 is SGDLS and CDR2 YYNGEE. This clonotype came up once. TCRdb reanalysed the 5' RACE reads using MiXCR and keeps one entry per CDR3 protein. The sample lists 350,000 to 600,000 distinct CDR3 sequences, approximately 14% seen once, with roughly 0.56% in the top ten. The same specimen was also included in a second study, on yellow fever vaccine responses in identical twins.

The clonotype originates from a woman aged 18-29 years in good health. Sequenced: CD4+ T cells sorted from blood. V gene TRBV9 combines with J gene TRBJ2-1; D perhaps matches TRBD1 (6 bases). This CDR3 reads CASSVSGHYNEQFF. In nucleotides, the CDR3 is TGTGCCAGCAGCGTATCGGGACACTACAATGAGCAGTTCTTC.